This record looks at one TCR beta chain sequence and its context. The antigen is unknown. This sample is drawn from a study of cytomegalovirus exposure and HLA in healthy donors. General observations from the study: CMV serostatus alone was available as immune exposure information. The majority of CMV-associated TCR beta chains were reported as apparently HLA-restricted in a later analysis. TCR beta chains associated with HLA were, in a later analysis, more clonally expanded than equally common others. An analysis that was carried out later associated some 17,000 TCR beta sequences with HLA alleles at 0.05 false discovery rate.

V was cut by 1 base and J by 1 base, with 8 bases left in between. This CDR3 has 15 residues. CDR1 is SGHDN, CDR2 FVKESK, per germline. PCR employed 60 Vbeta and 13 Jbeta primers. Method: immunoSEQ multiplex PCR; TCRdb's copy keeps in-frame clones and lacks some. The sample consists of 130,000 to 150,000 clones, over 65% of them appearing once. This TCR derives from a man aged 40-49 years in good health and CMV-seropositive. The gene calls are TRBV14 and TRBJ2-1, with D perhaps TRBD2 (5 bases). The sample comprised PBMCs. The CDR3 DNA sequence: TGTGCCAGCAGCCAAGTCGAGGGTTCCTACAATGAGCAGTTCTTC. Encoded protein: CASSQVEGSYNEQFF.